The TCR beta chain described here comes from a study of T cell changes during pregnancy in multiple sclerosis. This CDR3 has 15 residues. CDR1 is SEHNR, CDR2 FQNEAQ, per germline (reference sequence). V was pared by 3 bases and J by 1 base, with 9 bases between. Profiled with immunoSEQ multiplex PCR; TCRdb holds only in-frame clones, not every one. The sample has 25,000 to 35,000 clones; more than 70% are singletons. The TCR originated in a female donor with multiple sclerosis, enrolled in a pregnancy study. This sample comprised CD8+ T cells from peripheral blood mononuclear cells, obtained in the second trimester of pregnancy. The chain uses TRBV7-9 and TRBJ2-2; the D gene is possibly TRBD1 (5 bases). The CDR3 spells CASSFGRENTGELFF. The CDR3 DNA is TGTGCCAGCAGCTTCGGCAGGGAGAACACCGGGGAGCTGTTTTTT.